This T cell receptor beta chain was sequenced in a study of T cells in Graves' hyperthyroidism and ophthalmopathy (dated by TCRdb to about 2019). About the full investigation: Peripheral blood was sampled at the time of initial diagnosis, prior to any treatment. TCR V-J signatures able to tell the groups apart were searched for in a discovery cohort of 100 patients, of whom 40 to 45 had Graves' ophthalmopathy and around 56 had stable Graves' hyperthyroidism. Whether ophthalmopathy could be predicted prospectively was tested in an independent validation cohort made up of roughly 19 hyperthyroidism patients plus 17 patients who later progressed to ophthalmopathy. The 85 to 100 discovery patients were randomly split 7:3 into training and test sets. The study also compared thyroid tissue and blood T-cell repertoires from 6 or 7 Graves' hyperthyroidism patients. Once sampling was done, hyperthyroidism patients were given methimazole at a starting dose of 30 mg daily, whereas ophthalmopathy patients were given high-dose intravenous methylprednisolone. According to the paper, TCR Vbeta CDR3 sequencing was carried out on over 130 peripheral blood samples, which came from under 50 ophthalmopathy, fewer than 80 hyperthyroidism and approximately 17 progressor patients.

Graves' hyperthyroidism was defined as stable when no progression to ophthalmopathy occurred over 18 months of follow-up. Hyperthyroidism patients were aged 18 to 65 years and newly diagnosed, with disease duration of less than 2 months. Patients with uncontrolled infections, other autoimmune diseases, pregnancy or lactation were excluded. Diagnoses were established on the basis of clinical symptoms, serum thyroxine and TRAb, thyroid ultrasound, and orbital computed tomography. PBMCs were isolated from approximately 10 ml of fresh peripheral blood by Ficoll-Paque density gradient centrifugation. Total RNA was extracted using Trizol reagent, and RNA quality was assessed on an Agilent 2100 Bioanalyzer. On this clonotype: Which antigen it targets is not known. No clone much larger than this one lies a single base away; base qualities are absent.

The germline ends are 12 bases apart after V is trimmed by 6 bases and J by 4 bases. From the cysteine up to the phenylalanine, the CDR3 has a length of 13 residues. Only the CDR3 portion is preserved as DNA: 39 bases, with reading frame beginning at the first base. The germline V gene gives CDR1 as SGHTA and CDR2 as FQGTGA. Overall results and qualifications from the work: Most expanded thyroid clonotypes (frequency above 0.001) were also detected in blood, a finding suggesting that blood repertoires may reflect thyroid immune responses. No statistical method was used to set the sample size in advance, and investigators knew the group allocation. In validation, the model predicted progression to ophthalmopathy with approximately 71% sensitivity and approximately 78% specificity, a median of roughly seven months before onset. A model built on a 13 V-J signature distinguished ophthalmopathy from stable hyperthyroidism, reaching around 90% sensitivity and 81.08% specificity in cross-validation and 80%/75% in testing.

TCR beta CDR3 regions were amplified from RNA transcripts. A first-round RT-PCR of the TCR CDR3 used the HTBI primer set with the Qiagen OneStep RT-PCR kit. The libraries were constructed in a second round of multiplex PCR and then size-selected and purified. Sequencing of the libraries was done on an Illumina HiSeq2000 using paired-end 100 bp reads. The paper's data handling went like this. SOAPnuke was used to process the raw data, throwing out any read that contained adapters or uncalled bases, had a mean Phred below 15, or lacked an exact constant-primer or identifier match. High-quality paired reads were merged with COPE v1.2.5, and unique nucleotide sequences were defined as clonotypes. Clonotypes were aligned to IMGT TRBV, TRBD and TRBJ reference segments using MiTCR v1.1. Analysis was restricted to V-J combinations with a frequency above 0.0001, which covered just over 98% of repertoires. A TCS score was defined as the ratio between F50 (clonal expansion) and ExV (chaos), using BLOSUM62-based TCRdist between CDR3 peptides within each V-J. Welch's t-statistics and random forest reduced fewer than 550 V-J features to about 13, which were used in a naive Bayes classifier (R e1071). Clones were called with MiXCR by TCRdb after fastp trimmed the public reads at Q25, and only in-frame beta chains were retained. All rows with the same CDR3 protein become a single entry with the most common DNA and genes. The V and J calls here are based on TCRdb, not the publication. Recorded for this sample are 92,000 or so distinct CDR3 sequences; over 50% of them occurred a single time. The ten largest clones take up roughly a quarter of the sample.

The sample consisted of blood. Recombination connected TRBV7-3 to TRBJ1-1; a tentative D match to TRBD1 spans 5 bases. The TCR sequence derives from a woman in her forties with Graves' hyperthyroidism. In nucleotide form, the sequence is TGTGCCAGCAGTGAAGCCGGGACCACTGAAGCTTTCTTT. It codes for CASSEAGTTEAFF.